Listed below are T cell receptor beta chains from one sample, sequenced in a study of regulatory T cells in long-lasting Graves disease. Via MiXCR, TCRdb re-called the multiplex PCR reads, giving one row per CDR3 protein. The data contain 350,000 to 500,000 distinct CDR3 sequences, over 15% of them singletons. The data were also submitted as part of a second study, on T cells in Graves' hyperthyroidism and ophthalmopathy.

The sequencing used peripheral blood mononuclear cells (PBMCs), collected at new diagnosis, from a patient treated with antithyroid drugs. Receptors originate from a woman younger than 30 with Graves disease. Both conserved end residues are part of each CDR3. Each record gives: V gene, D gene, clone size, CDR3 length, J gene, CDR3 DNA, CDR3 protein. A D gene is named only where the DNA matches it firmly. Size values are once, few and many counts, or a class for expanded clones, and some rows have none.

v_gene: TRBV15
d_gene: TRBD2
abundance: .
len: 18
j_gene: TRBJ2-4
CDR3nt: TGTGCCACCAGCAGAGTAACGGAACAAACTAGCGGGAGCAACATTCAGTACTTC
CDR3aa: CATSRVTEQTSGSNIQYF

v_gene: TRBV3-1
d_gene: .
abundance: many
len: 14
j_gene: TRBJ2-7
CDR3nt: TGTGCCAGCAGCCTATTGGACGGAACCTACGAGCAGTACTTC
CDR3aa: CASSLLDGTYEQYF

v_gene: TRBV19
d_gene: .
abundance: many
len: 15
j_gene: TRBJ1-1
CDR3nt: TGTGCCAGTAGGTTTGGCAGGCAACTGAACACTGAAGCTTTCTTT
CDR3aa: CASRFGRQLNTEAFF

v_gene: TRBV20-1
d_gene: TRBD2
abundance: many
len: 15
j_gene: TRBJ2-3
CDR3nt: TGCAGTGCTAGGAGGGGGACTAGTAGTACAGATACGCAGTATTTT
CDR3aa: CSARRGTSSTDTQYF

v_gene: TRBV10-3
d_gene: TRBD1
abundance: .
len: 12
j_gene: TRBJ2-7
CDR3nt: TGTGCCATCAGTGAAGGGGGCGGGGAGCAGTACTTC
CDR3aa: CAISEGGGEQYF

v_gene: TRBV18
d_gene: TRBD2
abundance: many
len: 15
j_gene: TRBJ2-7
CDR3nt: TGTGCCAGCTCACCAGGGGAGGGACCCTCCTACGAGCAGTACTTC
CDR3aa: CASSPGEGPSYEQYF

v_gene: TRBV27
d_gene: .
abundance: few
len: 14
j_gene: TRBJ1-4
CDR3nt: TGTGCCAGCAGCCCCCGGGCGTCTAATGAAAAACTGTTTTTT
CDR3aa: CASSPRASNEKLFF

v_gene: TRBV20-1
d_gene: .
abundance: once
len: 14
j_gene: TRBJ2-2
CDR3nt: TGCAGTGCATCTCTAGGGACGAACACCGGGGAGCTGTTTTTT
CDR3aa: CSASLGTNTGELFF

v_gene: TRBV12-3/TRBV12-4
d_gene: .
abundance: many
len: 11
j_gene: TRBJ1-3
CDR3nt: TGTGCCAGCAGTTTAGGAAACACCATATATTTT
CDR3aa: CASSLGNTIYF

v_gene: TRBV20-1
d_gene: .
abundance: many
len: 12
j_gene: TRBJ2-7
CDR3nt: TGCAGTGCTAGAAGGGACACCTACGAGCAGTACTTC
CDR3aa: CSARRDTYEQYF

v_gene: TRBV2
d_gene: TRBD2
abundance: many
len: 16
j_gene: TRBJ2-7
CDR3nt: TGTGCCAGCAGTGAAGGGACTAGCGGGTTCTCCTACGAGCAGTACTTC
CDR3aa: CASSEGTSGFSYEQYF

v_gene: TRBV29-1
d_gene: TRBD1
abundance: few
len: 15
j_gene: TRBJ1-1
CDR3nt: TGCAGCGTTGAGGGACAGGGGGTGAGGAACACTGAAGCTTTCTTT
CDR3aa: CSVEGQGVRNTEAFF

v_gene: TRBV6-5
d_gene: TRBD2
abundance: .
len: 16
j_gene: TRBJ2-1
CDR3nt: TGTGCCAGCAGTTACTCGACGGCGGGAGCCTACAATGAGCAGTTCTTC
CDR3aa: CASSYSTAGAYNEQFF

v_gene: TRBV30
d_gene: .
abundance: many
len: 10
j_gene: TRBJ2-7
CDR3nt: TGTGCCTGGAGCGGTGGCGAGCAGTACTTC
CDR3aa: CAWSGGEQYF

v_gene: TRBV6-1
d_gene: .
abundance: many
len: 15
j_gene: TRBJ2-1
CDR3nt: TGTGCCAGCCAGGCCGGGAGAAGCTCCTACAATGAGCAGTTCTTC
CDR3aa: CASQAGRSSYNEQFF

v_gene: TRBV4-1
d_gene: .
abundance: few
len: 13
j_gene: TRBJ2-1
CDR3nt: TGCGCCAGCAGCCAAGCGAGAGTGAATGAGCAGTTCTTC
CDR3aa: CASSQARVNEQFF

v_gene: TRBV6-2/TRBV6-3
d_gene: .
abundance: many
len: 17
j_gene: TRBJ1-5
CDR3nt: TGTGCCAGCAGTTCTTACCCTACAGGTGCCCTCAATCAGCCCCAGCATTTT
CDR3aa: CASSSYPTGALNQPQHF

v_gene: TRBV27
d_gene: TRBD1
abundance: .
len: 14
j_gene: TRBJ1-4
CDR3nt: TGTGCCAGCAGTCCGACAGGGGGTGGGGAAAAACTGTTTTTT
CDR3aa: CASSPTGGGEKLFF

v_gene: TRBV5-6
d_gene: .
abundance: few
len: 16
j_gene: TRBJ1-5
CDR3nt: TGTGCCAGCAGCACGGGGAGGGGGATGGACAATCAGCCCCAGCATTTT
CDR3aa: CASSTGRGMDNQPQHF

v_gene: TRBV15
d_gene: .
abundance: few
len: 15
j_gene: TRBJ1-4
CDR3nt: TGTGCCACCAGCAGAGATCGGTGGCGTAATGAAAAACTGTTTTTT
CDR3aa: CATSRDRWRNEKLFF

v_gene: TRBV5-1
d_gene: .
abundance: few
len: 15
j_gene: TRBJ2-7
CDR3nt: TGCGCCAGCAGCTTGGCCTCTAGCGTAACCTACGAGCAGTACTTC
CDR3aa: CASSLASSVTYEQYF

v_gene: TRBV10-1
d_gene: TRBD1
abundance: many
len: 14
j_gene: TRBJ2-3
CDR3nt: TGCGCCAGCAGCAGGGACAGACGCACAGATACGCAGTATTTT
CDR3aa: CASSRDRRTDTQYF

v_gene: TRBV11-3
d_gene: TRBD1
abundance: few
len: 16
j_gene: TRBJ2-5
CDR3nt: TGTGCCAGCAGCTTAACAGGGGGCCTTTTCCAAGAGACCCAGTACTTC
CDR3aa: CASSLTGGLFQETQYF

v_gene: TRBV6-1
d_gene: .
abundance: few
len: 14
j_gene: TRBJ2-2
CDR3nt: TGTGCCAGCAGCCAGGGAAGGAGGGCCGGGGAGCTGTTTTTT
CDR3aa: CASSQGRRAGELFF

v_gene: TRBV7-2
d_gene: .
abundance: few
len: 12
j_gene: TRBJ1-2
CDR3nt: TGTGCCAGCAGCGCCAACTTCTATGGCTACACCTTC
CDR3aa: CASSANFYGYTF

v_gene: TRBV5-1
d_gene: TRBD2
abundance: many
len: 15
j_gene: TRBJ2-1
CDR3nt: TGCGCCAGCAGCTTTACTAGCGGGGCCTACAATGAGCAGTTCTTC
CDR3aa: CASSFTSGAYNEQFF

v_gene: TRBV5-1
d_gene: .
abundance: few
len: 14
j_gene: TRBJ2-5
CDR3nt: TGCGCCAGCTCCGGAGGCAGCACGGGAGAGACCCAGTACTTC
CDR3aa: CASSGGSTGETQYF

v_gene: TRBV12-3/TRBV12-4
d_gene: .
abundance: many
len: 13
j_gene: TRBJ1-1
CDR3nt: TGTGCCAGCAGCCTCGGGACGGTAACTGAAGCTTTCTTT
CDR3aa: CASSLGTVTEAFF

v_gene: TRBV24-1
d_gene: .
abundance: many
len: 14
j_gene: TRBJ2-3
CDR3nt: TGTGCCACCAGTGATTTGCCTAGCACAGATACGCAGTATTTT
CDR3aa: CATSDLPSTDTQYF

v_gene: TRBV7-6
d_gene: .
abundance: many
len: 15
j_gene: TRBJ1-2
CDR3nt: TGTGCCAGCAGTCCTACCCCTACAGGGCTTAATGGCTACACCTTC
CDR3aa: CASSPTPTGLNGYTF

v_gene: TRBV15
d_gene: .
abundance: few
len: 17
j_gene: TRBJ1-2
CDR3nt: TGTGCCACCAGCAGAGATATGGCCCTCGTCACTAACTATGGCTACACCTTC
CDR3aa: CATSRDMALVTNYGYTF

v_gene: TRBV7-9
d_gene: TRBD1
abundance: .
len: 15
j_gene: TRBJ1-4
CDR3nt: TGTGCCAGCAGCTTGGGGGACAGGGGAAATGAAAAACTGTTTTTT
CDR3aa: CASSLGDRGNEKLFF

v_gene: TRBV12-3/TRBV12-4
d_gene: .
abundance: many
len: 16
j_gene: TRBJ2-1
CDR3nt: TGTGCCAGCAGTTCTACCCTACAGGGCTCCTACAATGAGCAGTTCTTC
CDR3aa: CASSSTLQGSYNEQFF

v_gene: TRBV24-1
d_gene: .
abundance: many
len: 13
j_gene: TRBJ2-2
CDR3nt: TGTGCCACCAGAGGACAGAGCACCGGGGAGCTGTTTTTT
CDR3aa: CATRGQSTGELFF

v_gene: TRBV7-2
d_gene: TRBD1
abundance: many
len: 15
j_gene: TRBJ1-3
CDR3nt: TGTGCCAGCAGCTTTAGTGGGACAGGCGGAAACACCATATATTTT
CDR3aa: CASSFSGTGGNTIYF

v_gene: TRBV30
d_gene: .
abundance: .
len: 14
j_gene: TRBJ1-6
CDR3nt: TGTGCCTGGAGAGGTGGTCCTCATAATTCACCCCTCCACTTT
CDR3aa: CAWRGGPHNSPLHF

v_gene: TRBV20-1
d_gene: .
abundance: .
len: 15
j_gene: TRBJ2-3
CDR3nt: TGCAGTGTGCTACTAGCCCGGGAGAGGACAGATACGCAGTATTTT
CDR3aa: CSVLLARERTDTQYF

v_gene: TRBV18
d_gene: .
abundance: .
len: 16
j_gene: TRBJ2-7
CDR3nt: TGTGCCAGCTCACCTGACAGGGACTCTAGCATCTACGAGCAGTACTTC
CDR3aa: CASSPDRDSSIYEQYF

v_gene: TRBV7-3
d_gene: TRBD1
abundance: many
len: 13
j_gene: TRBJ1-1
CDR3nt: TGTGCCAGCAGCCCAGGGACAGCCACTGAAGCTTTCTTT
CDR3aa: CASSPGTATEAFF

v_gene: TRBV4-2
d_gene: .
abundance: .
len: 14
j_gene: TRBJ2-3
CDR3nt: TGTGCCAGCAGCCAAGAGAGACCCACAGATACGCAGTATTTT
CDR3aa: CASSQERPTDTQYF

v_gene: TRBV27
d_gene: .
abundance: .
len: 13
j_gene: TRBJ2-7
CDR3nt: TGTGCCAGCAGTCTACAGTTTTCCTACGAGCAGTACTTC
CDR3aa: CASSLQFSYEQYF

v_gene: TRBV3-1
d_gene: TRBD1
abundance: few
len: 15
j_gene: TRBJ1-4
CDR3nt: TGTGCCAGCAGCCGACAGGGGGTCGGAGGGGAAAAACTGTTTTTT
CDR3aa: CASSRQGVGGEKLFF

v_gene: TRBV7-8
d_gene: .
abundance: many
len: 16
j_gene: TRBJ2-3
CDR3nt: TGTGCCAGCAGCCCCTCCACCGGAACTAGCACAGATACGCAGTATTTT
CDR3aa: CASSPSTGTSTDTQYF

v_gene: TRBV6-1
d_gene: .
abundance: .
len: 15
j_gene: TRBJ2-2
CDR3nt: TGTGCCAGCAGCCGCCTCCCGATGGACACCGGGGAGCTGTTTTTT
CDR3aa: CASSRLPMDTGELFF

v_gene: TRBV28
d_gene: .
abundance: many
len: 15
j_gene: TRBJ2-3
CDR3nt: TGTGCCAGCACCCCGGGGGTGTCTGGGGCAGATACGCAGTATTTT
CDR3aa: CASTPGVSGADTQYF

v_gene: TRBV18
d_gene: .
abundance: many
len: 13
j_gene: TRBJ1-1
CDR3nt: TGCGCCAGCAGCCCCCTCCAGAACACTGAAGCTTTCTTT
CDR3aa: CASSPLQNTEAFF

v_gene: TRBV6-1
d_gene: TRBD2
abundance: .
len: 15
j_gene: TRBJ2-3
CDR3nt: TGTGCCAGCAAGCTAGCGGGAGGCCGCACAGATACGCAGTATTTT
CDR3aa: CASKLAGGRTDTQYF

v_gene: TRBV27
d_gene: .
abundance: few
len: 13
j_gene: TRBJ2-3
CDR3nt: TGTGCCAGCAGTTTTTATGTATTGGATACGCAGTATTTT
CDR3aa: CASSFYVLDTQYF

v_gene: TRBV10-3
d_gene: TRBD2
abundance: many
len: 14
j_gene: TRBJ2-7
CDR3nt: TGTGCCATCAGTGGGACTAGCGGGAGCTACGAGCAGTACTTC
CDR3aa: CAISGTSGSYEQYF

v_gene: TRBV30
d_gene: .
abundance: many
len: 15
j_gene: TRBJ1-5
CDR3nt: TGTGCCTGGAGCCTTCGGGGCAGGGGCTATCAGCCCCAGCATTTT
CDR3aa: CAWSLRGRGYQPQHF